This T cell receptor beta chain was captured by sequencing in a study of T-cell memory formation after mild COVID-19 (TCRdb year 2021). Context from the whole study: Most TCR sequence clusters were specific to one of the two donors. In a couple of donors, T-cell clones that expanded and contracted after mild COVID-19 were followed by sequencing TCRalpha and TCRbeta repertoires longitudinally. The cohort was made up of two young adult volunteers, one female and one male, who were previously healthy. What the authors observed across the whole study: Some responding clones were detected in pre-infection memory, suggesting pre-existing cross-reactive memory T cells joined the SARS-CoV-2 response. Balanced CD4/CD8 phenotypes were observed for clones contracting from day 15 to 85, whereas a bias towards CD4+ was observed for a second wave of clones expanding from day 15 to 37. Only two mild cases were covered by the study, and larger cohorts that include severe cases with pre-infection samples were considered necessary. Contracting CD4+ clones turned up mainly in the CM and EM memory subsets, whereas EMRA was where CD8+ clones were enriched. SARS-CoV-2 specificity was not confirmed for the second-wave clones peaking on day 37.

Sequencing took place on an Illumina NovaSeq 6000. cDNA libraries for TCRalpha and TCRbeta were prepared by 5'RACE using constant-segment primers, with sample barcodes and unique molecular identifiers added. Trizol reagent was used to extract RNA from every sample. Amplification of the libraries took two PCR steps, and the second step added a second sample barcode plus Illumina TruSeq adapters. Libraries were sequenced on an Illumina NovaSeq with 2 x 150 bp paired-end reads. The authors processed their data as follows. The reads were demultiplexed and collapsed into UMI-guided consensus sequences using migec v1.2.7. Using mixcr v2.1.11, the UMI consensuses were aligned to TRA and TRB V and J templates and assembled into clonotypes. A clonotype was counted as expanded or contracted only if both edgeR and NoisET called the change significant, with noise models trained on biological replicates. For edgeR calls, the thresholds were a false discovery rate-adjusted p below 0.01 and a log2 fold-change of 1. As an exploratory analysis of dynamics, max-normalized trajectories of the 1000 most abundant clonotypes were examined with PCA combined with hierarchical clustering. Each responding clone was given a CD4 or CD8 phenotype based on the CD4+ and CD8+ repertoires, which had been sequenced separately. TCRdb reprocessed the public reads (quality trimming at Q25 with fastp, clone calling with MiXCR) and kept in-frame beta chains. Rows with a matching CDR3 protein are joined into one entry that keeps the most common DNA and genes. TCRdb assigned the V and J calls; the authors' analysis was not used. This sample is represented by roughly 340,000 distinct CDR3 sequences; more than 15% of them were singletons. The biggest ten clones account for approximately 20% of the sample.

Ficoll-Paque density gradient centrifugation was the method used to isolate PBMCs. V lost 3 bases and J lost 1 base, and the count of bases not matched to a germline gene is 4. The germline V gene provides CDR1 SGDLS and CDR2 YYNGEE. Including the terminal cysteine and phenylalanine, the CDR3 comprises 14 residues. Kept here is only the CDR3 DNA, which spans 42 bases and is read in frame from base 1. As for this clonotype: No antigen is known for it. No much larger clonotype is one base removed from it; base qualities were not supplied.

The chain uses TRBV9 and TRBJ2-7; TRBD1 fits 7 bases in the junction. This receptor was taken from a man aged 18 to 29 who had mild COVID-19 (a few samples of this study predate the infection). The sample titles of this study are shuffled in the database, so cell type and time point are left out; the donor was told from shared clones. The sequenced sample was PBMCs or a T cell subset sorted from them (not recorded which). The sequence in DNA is TGTGCCAGCAGCGCGGACAGGCGATCCTACGAGCAGTACTTC. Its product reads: CASSADRRSYEQYF. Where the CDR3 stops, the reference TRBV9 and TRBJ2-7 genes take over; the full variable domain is DSGVTQTPKHLITATGQRVTLRCSPRSGDLSVYWYQQSLDQGLQFLIQYYNGEERAKGNILERFSAQQFPDLHSELNLSSLELGDSALYFCASSADRRSYEQYFGPGTRLTVT.